Listed below are T cell receptor beta chains from one sample, sequenced in a study of technical replicates of blood from four donors. Profiled with immunoSEQ multiplex PCR; TCRdb holds only in-frame clones, not every one. The repertoire holds 70,000 to 95,000 clones, with approximately 95% as singletons. Source material: T cells isolated from PBMCs. All receptors come from a human donor in good health. The CDR3 runs from the conserved cysteine through the conserved F or W. A D gene is named only where the DNA matches it firmly. Some rows have no size entry. The others give once, few or many, or a class for an expanded clone.

.	TRBV21-1	TRBJ2-7	.	TGTGCCAGCAGCACGCCACCTAAACGGAGGGACAGAATCCCCTACGAGCAGTACTTC	CASSTPPKRRDRIPYEQYF
.	TRBV5-4	TRBJ2-7	.	TGTGCCAGCAGCCCCACAACAGGGTCAACCTACGAGCAGTACTTC	CASSPTTGSTYEQYF
.	TRBV19	TRBJ2-1	.	TGTGCCAGTAGTAGATCGGATGAGCAGTTCTTC	CASSRSDEQFF
.	TRBV9	TRBJ2-3	.	TGTGCCAGCAGCGAGAGGCTGCGGAGCACAGATACGCAGTATTTT	CASSERLRSTDTQYF
.	TRBV5-1	TRBJ2-1	TRBD2	TGCGCCAGCAGCTGGGGGACTAGCGGGGGGGCAGCGAATGAGCAGTTCTTC	CASSWGTSGGAANEQFF
once	TRBV18	TRBJ2-7	TRBD2	TGTGCCAGCTCAAGTCCTAGCGGGAGTGTCGACGAGCAGTACTTC	CASSSPSGSVDEQYF
once	TRBV5-1	TRBJ1-6	TRBD1	TGCGCCACAACCGCCGGGACAGGGGATTCACCCCTCCACTTT	CATTAGTGDSPLHF
.	TRBV15	TRBJ2-7	TRBD1	TGTGCCACCAGCAGAGGGGAGGGACAGGGGCACTACGAGCAGTACTTC	CATSRGEGQGHYEQYF
few	TRBV10-1	TRBJ2-7	.	TGCGCCAGCAGTGAGGGCAACTACGAGCAGTACTTC	CASSEGNYEQYF
.	TRBV7-9	TRBJ2-7	.	TGTGCCAGCAGCACAGGATGGGTCGAACAATCCTACGAGCAGTACTTC	CASSTGWVEQSYEQYF
.	TRBV5-6	TRBJ2-3	.	TGTGCCAGCAGCTTGGTTACAGCTGATACGCAGTATTTT	CASSLVTADTQYF
.	TRBV4-1	TRBJ1-4	.	TGCGCCAGCAGCCAAGGCAGAGGCACAGGGAAAAATGAAAAACTGTTTTTT	CASSQGRGTGKNEKLFF
.	TRBV19	TRBJ1-2	.	TGTGCCAGTAGTAAGAGGGATATGGACTATGGCTACACCTTC	CASSKRDMDYGYTF
.	TRBV28	TRBJ2-2	TRBD2	TGTGCCAGCAGTTTGTCCGGGACTAGACACACCGGGGAGCTGTTTTTT	CASSLSGTRHTGELFF
.	TRBV19	TRBJ2-3	TRBD2	TGTGCCAGTAGTCAACTAGCGGGAAGCACAGATACGCAGTATTTT	CASSQLAGSTDTQYF
once	TRBV5-6	TRBJ1-6	.	TGTGCCAGCAGCTTGAGAGGGAGGTATTCACCCCTCCACTTT	CASSLRGRYSPLHF
.	TRBV27	TRBJ2-1	.	TGTGCCAGCAGTTATCGACACCTGGATGAGCAGTTCTTC	CASSYRHLDEQFF
.	TRBV6-1	TRBJ1-5	.	TGTGCCAGCAGTGAAGGGACACGGACAGTCTTTAATCAGCCCCAGCATTTT	CASSEGTRTVFNQPQHF
.	TRBV4-1	TRBJ1-1	.	TGCGCCAGCAGCCAAGTCGTTATATCGCTAGAAGCTTTCTTT	CASSQVVISLEAFF
.	TRBV5-4	TRBJ2-1	.	TGTGCCAGCAGCTTGGCCAGCAGGGTCGGCAATGAGCAGTTCTTC	CASSLASRVGNEQFF
.	TRBV28	TRBJ2-7	TRBD2	TGTGCCAGCAGTGAGGCGGGAGTATCCTACGAGCAGTACTTC	CASSEAGVSYEQYF
.	TRBV28	TRBJ2-2	.	TGTGCCAGCAGTCTTGCCGGGGCGAACACCGGGGAGCTGTTTTTT	CASSLAGANTGELFF
.	TRBV5-1	TRBJ2-1	TRBD2	TGCGCCAGCAGCTTGGTGGGACTAGTGAGGCTTGATGAGCAGTTCTTC	CASSLVGLVRLDEQFF
.	TRBV7-9	TRBJ1-4	TRBD1	TGTGCCAGCAGCTTCAGGGCAGGGGGCGCAGCTAATGAAAAACTGTTTTTT	CASSFRAGGAANEKLFF
.	TRBV7-8	TRBJ1-1	TRBD1	TGTGCCAGCAGCACCAGAAACAGGGGCCTAAACACTGAAGCTTTCTTT	CASSTRNRGLNTEAFF
.	TRBV5-1	TRBJ2-1	.	TGCGCCAGCAGTGCAGGGCGAAATGAGCAGTTCTTC	CASSAGRNEQFF